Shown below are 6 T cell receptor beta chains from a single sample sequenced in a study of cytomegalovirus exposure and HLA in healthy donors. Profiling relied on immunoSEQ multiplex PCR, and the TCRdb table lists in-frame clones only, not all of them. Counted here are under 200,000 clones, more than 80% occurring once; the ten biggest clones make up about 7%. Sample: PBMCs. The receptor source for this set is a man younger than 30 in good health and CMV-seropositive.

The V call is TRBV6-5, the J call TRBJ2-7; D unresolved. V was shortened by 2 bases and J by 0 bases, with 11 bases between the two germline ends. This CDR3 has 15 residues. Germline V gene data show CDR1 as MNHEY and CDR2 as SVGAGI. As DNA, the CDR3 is TGTGCCAGCAGTTACACCGTGGGCGCCTCCTACGAGCAGTACTTC. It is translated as CASSYTVGASYEQYF.

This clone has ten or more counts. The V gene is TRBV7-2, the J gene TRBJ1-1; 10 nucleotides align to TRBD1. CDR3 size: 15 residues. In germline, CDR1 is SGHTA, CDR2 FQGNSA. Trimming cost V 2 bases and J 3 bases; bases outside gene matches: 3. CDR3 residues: CASSLRQGAYTEAFF. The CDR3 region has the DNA TGTGCCAGCAGCTTACGACAGGGGGCTTACACTGAAGCTTTCTTT.

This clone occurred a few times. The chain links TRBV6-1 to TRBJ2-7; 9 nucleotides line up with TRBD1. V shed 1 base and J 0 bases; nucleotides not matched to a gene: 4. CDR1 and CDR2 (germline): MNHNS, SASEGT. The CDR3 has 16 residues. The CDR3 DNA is TGTGCCAGCAGTGAAGGGACAGGGGCGGGCTCCTACGAGCAGTACTTC. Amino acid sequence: CASSEGTGAGSYEQYF.

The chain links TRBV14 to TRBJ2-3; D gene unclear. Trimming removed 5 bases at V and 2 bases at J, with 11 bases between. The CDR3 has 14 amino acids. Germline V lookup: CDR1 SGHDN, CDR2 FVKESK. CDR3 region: CASSYRRNTDTQYF. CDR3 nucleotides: TGTGCCAGCAGCTATAGGCGGAACACAGATACGCAGTATTTT.

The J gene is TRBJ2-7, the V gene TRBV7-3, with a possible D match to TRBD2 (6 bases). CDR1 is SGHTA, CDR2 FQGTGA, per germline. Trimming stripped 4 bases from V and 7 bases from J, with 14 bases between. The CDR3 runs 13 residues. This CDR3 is CASSSGLRGEQYF. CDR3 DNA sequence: TGTGCCAGCAGCTCGGGACTCCGGGGAGAGCAGTACTTC.

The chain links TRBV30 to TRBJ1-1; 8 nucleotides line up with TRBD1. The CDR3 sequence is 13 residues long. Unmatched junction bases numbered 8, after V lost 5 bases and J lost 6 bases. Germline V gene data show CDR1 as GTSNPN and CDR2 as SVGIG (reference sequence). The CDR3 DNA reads TGTGCCTGGGCCCAGACAGGGGTCGCTGAAGCTTTCTTT. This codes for CAWAQTGVAEAFF.